One sample yielded the 5 T cell receptor beta chains listed below, sequenced in a study of control samples from healthy donors and cancer patients. Clones were read by immunoSEQ multiplex PCR, and TCRdb kept only the in-frame ones, dropping some. The sample shows around 170,000 clones, about 92% of them seen only once. The sample comprised blood. The origin of the receptors is a man aged 30 to 45 in good health.

The rearrangement uses TRBV9 and TRBJ1-2, with 7 bases matching TRBD1. In germline, CDR1 is SGDLS, CDR2 YYNGEE. J lost 4 bases, V lost 4 bases, and 7 bases had no gene match. The CDR3 is 14 residues long. DNA for the CDR3: TGTGCCAGCAGCTCTCCCAGGGGGGGCTATGGCTACACCTTC. Translated: CASSSPRGGYGYTF.

This chain joins TRBV7-2 and TRBJ2-3; 7 positions match TRBD1. The J segment lost 8 bases and the V segment lost 5 bases, leaving 19 bases of the junction unmatched. CDR3 length: 17 amino acids. Germline loops: CDR1 SGHTA, CDR2 FQGNSA. As DNA, the CDR3 is TGTGCCAGCAGCGCTCGCTGGGACAGCCTTAAAGTAGCTACGCAGTATTTT. Protein product: CASSARWDSLKVATQYF.

The CDR3 coding sequence is TGTGCCAGCAGTTCACCAGGCTTTAATCAGCCCCAGCATTTT. Amino acids: CASSSPGFNQPQHF. This chain uses TRBV6-2 or TRBV6-3 with TRBJ1-5; D unresolved. The V end was cut by 4 bases, the J end by 4 bases, with 11 bases between. Germline-derived CDR1 and CDR2 are MNHEY and SVGEGT. The CDR3 totals 14 residues.

This clone occurred a few times. The chain is built from TRBV4-3 and TRBJ2-3; 7 bases map to TRBD2. The CDR3 sequence is 15 residues long. In germline, CDR1 is LGHNA, CDR2 YSLEER. With V trimmed by 3 bases and J by 2 bases, 5 bases remained unmatched. The CDR3 sequence: CASSQGAGITDTQYF. In nucleotides, the CDR3 is TGCGCCAGCAGCCAGGGAGCGGGGATCACAGATACGCAGTATTTT.

This clone was seen once. V gene TRBV27 combines with J gene TRBJ2-3; D unresolved. This CDR3 has 15 amino acids. The V end lost 2 bases, the J end lost 0 bases, and 9 bases lay between the germline ends. Germline values: CDR1 MNHEY, CDR2 SMNVEV (reference sequence). The CDR3 DNA sequence: TGTGCCAGCAGTTTAAGCAGATCTAGCACAGATACGCAGTATTTT. Translation gives CASSLSRSSTDTQYF.